The next 10 T cell receptor beta chains were all read from a single sample in a study of blood T cell repertoires in COVID-19. Sequenced by immunoSEQ multiplex PCR; TCRdb stores in-frame clones only, minus some. The sample holds around 140,000 clones, about 83% seen once. The sample was peripheral blood. The origin of the receptors is a man aged 25 to 40 with COVID-19, enrolled during active disease.

This chain connects TRBV28 to TRBJ2-7; maybe TRBD2 (6 bases). The V end was cut by 7 bases, the J end by 3 bases, with 13 bases between. The CDR3 runs to 13 residues. Germline CDR1 and CDR2: MDHEN and SYDVKM. CDR3 in DNA: TGTGCCAGCAATCCGGGACTCGACTACGAGCAGTACTTC. It encodes CASNPGLDYEQYF.

The sample holds one count of this clone. V is TRBV5-4 and J is TRBJ2-3; D is perhaps TRBD1 (5 bases). Trimming left V 1 base short and J 3 bases short, with 9 bases between. The CDR3 has 14 residues. In germline, CDR1 is SGHNT, CDR2 YYREEE (reference sequence). Written as DNA, the CDR3 is TGTGCCAGCAGCTTGAAAGCAGGGACAGATACGCAGTATTTT. Translating it yields CASSLKAGTDTQYF.

V gene TRBV6-5 combines with J gene TRBJ1-1; no clear D gene. Germline CDR1 MNHEY, CDR2 SVGAGI. V lost 6 bases to trimming and J lost 2 bases, with 13 bases between them. This CDR3 contains 14 residues. The CDR3 nucleotides are TGTGCCAGCAGCCTCGACACAGACAACACTGAAGCTTTCTTT. Its translation is CASSLDTDNTEAFF.

The rearrangement links TRBV27 to TRBJ2-3; a weak D match, TRBD2 (6 bases). This CDR3 comprises 15 residues. V was trimmed by 7 bases and J by 1 base, leaving 15 bases between them. The germline CDR1 and CDR2 sequences are MNHEY and SMNVEV (reference sequence). CDR3 DNA: TGTGCCAGCACGGCGGGGCCCGTCCGCACAGATACGCAGTATTTT. Protein: CASTAGPVRTDTQYF.

V is TRBV28 and J is TRBJ1-5; 8 nucleotides match TRBD1. V was clipped by 3 bases and J by 0 bases; unmatched bases: 4. CDR3 length: 16 amino acids. Germline V gives CDR1 MDHEN, CDR2 SYDVKM. CDR3 amino acids: CASSFGRGLSNQPQHF. CDR3 coding DNA: TGTGCCAGCAGTTTCGGCAGGGGGCTTAGCAATCAGCCCCAGCATTTT.

The chain combines TRBV4-1 with TRBJ2-7; no clear D gene. CDR1 is MGHRA and CDR2 is YSYEKL in the germline V gene. The CDR3 has 13 residues. V gave up 4 bases and J gave up 2 bases, with 9 bases separating them. The CDR3 spells CASSRTEPYEQYF. Here the CDR3 DNA reads TGCGCCAGCAGCCGTACAGAGCCCTACGAGCAGTACTTC.

The chain joins TRBV10-3 to TRBJ1-6; maybe TRBD1 (6 bases). CDR1 and CDR2 from the germline V gene are ENHRY and SYGVKD. The V end was cut by 7 bases, the J end by 6 bases, with 10 bases between. This CDR3 region has 13 residues. CDR3 DNA sequence: TGTGCCATCAAAGGGGACATTAATTCACCCCTCCACTTT. It specifies CAIKGDINSPLHF.

The genes are TRBV11-2 and TRBJ2-3, with 10 bases that match TRBD2. This CDR3 comprises 17 residues. V shed 2 bases and J 4 bases; nucleotides not matched to a gene: 9. From germline, CDR1 is SGHAT and CDR2 FQNNGV. CDR3 sequence reads: CASSLNLAGVIADTQYF. The CDR3 bases are TGTGCCAGCAGCTTAAATCTAGCGGGAGTCATTGCAGATACGCAGTATTTT.

This chain joins TRBV28 and TRBJ2-3, with TRBD1 identical over 8 bases. J was trimmed by 4 bases and V by 6 bases; bases with no gene match: 9. The CDR3 is 15 residues long. The germline gives CDR1 MDHEN, CDR2 SYDVKM. This chain's CDR3 is CASSLPGQGADTQYF. As DNA, the CDR3 is TGTGCCAGCAGCCTTCCCGGACAGGGCGCAGATACGCAGTATTTT.

This chain connects TRBV27 to TRBJ2-7, with 8 bases that match TRBD1. This CDR3 is 18 amino acids long. The germline gives CDR1 MNHEY, CDR2 SMNVEV (reference sequence). V was pared by 3 bases and J by 3 bases, with 16 bases of the junction left unmatched. The CDR3 sequence: CASSLVCSGGQVVYEQYF. DNA of the CDR3: TGTGCCAGCAGTTTGGTCTGTTCTGGGGGACAGGTGGTCTACGAGCAGTACTTC.